A selection of T cell receptor beta chains follows, all from one sample in a study of blood T cell repertoires in COVID-19. Sequenced by immunoSEQ multiplex PCR; TCRdb stores in-frame clones only, minus some. The sample contains around 310,000 clones, over 85% of which appear only once. Sequencing was carried out using PBMCs or T cells enriched from blood (not recorded which). These receptors were obtained from a woman in her 30s who had recovered from COVID-19. The CDR3 runs from the conserved cysteine through the conserved F or W. The order of the fields is D gene, V gene, J gene, clone size, CDR3 protein, CDR3 DNA. A D gene is named only where the DNA matches it firmly. A clone size is listed for some rows: how often the clone was seen (once, few, many), or a class if it is expanded.

TRBD1	TRBV3-1/TRBV3-2	TRBJ2-1	.	CASSQGRDRGDNEQFF	TGTGCCAGCAGCCAAGGCCGGGACAGGGGGGACAATGAGCAGTTCTTC
.	TRBV13	TRBJ1-2	.	CASSSGQLYGYTF	TGTGCCAGCAGCTCCGGACAACTCTATGGCTACACCTTC
TRBD1	TRBV6-2/TRBV6-3	TRBJ1-5	.	CASSYGQGVTLGNQPQHF	TGTGCCAGCAGTTACGGACAGGGGGTGACTTTGGGCAATCAGCCCCAGCATTTT
.	TRBV7-2	TRBJ1-2	.	CASSLGLGAGYGYTF	TGTGCCAGCAGCTTAGGGCTGGGGGCGGGTTATGGCTACACCTTC
.	TRBV19	TRBJ2-6	.	CASSSSGSSGANVLTF	TGTGCCAGTAGTTCCTCGGGGTCCTCTGGGGCCAACGTCCTGACTTTC
.	TRBV30	TRBJ2-7	.	CAWSDGTIGIYEQYF	TGTGCCTGGAGTGACGGGACAATTGGGATCTACGAGCAGTACTTC
.	TRBV7-9	TRBJ2-5	few	CASSLRSGFRETQYF	TGTGCCAGCAGCTTACGTTCAGGTTTCCGGGAGACCCAGTACTTC
.	TRBV28	TRBJ1-1	.	CASSYVARMNTEAFF	TGTGCCAGCAGTTACGTGGCACGCATGAACACTGAAGCTTTCTTT
.	TRBV27	TRBJ2-7	.	CASSNYGSYEQYF	TGTGCCAGCAGCAATTACGGTTCCTACGAGCAGTACTTC
.	TRBV3-1/TRBV3-2	TRBJ1-2	.	CASSQEMSFLRQLYGYTF	TGTGCCAGCAGCCAAGAAATGTCCTTCCTGCGACAACTCTATGGCTACACCTTC
.	TRBV5-4	TRBJ2-1	once	CASSLQLNRDWAGGEQFF	TGTGCCAGCAGCTTGCAATTAAACCGGGACTGGGCAGGAGGTGAGCAGTTCTTC
.	TRBV4-3	TRBJ1-3	.	CASSQDSGISGNTIYF	TGCGCCAGCAGCCAAGATTCAGGCATCTCTGGAAACACCATATATTTT
.	TRBV7-9	TRBJ1-4	.	CASSSLTAGKNEKLFF	TGTGCCAGCAGCTCCCTGACTGCGGGAAAAAATGAAAAACTGTTTTTT
TRBD1	TRBV19	TRBJ1-1	.	CASTYYWDSEAFF	TGTGCCAGTACCTATTATTGGGACAGTGAAGCTTTCTTT
TRBD1	TRBV5-1	TRBJ1-4	few	CASSSGQMSEKLFF	TGCGCCAGCAGCTCGGGACAGATGAGTGAAAAACTGTTTTTT
.	TRBV19	TRBJ1-5	.	CASSIQSGDINQPQHF	TGTGCCAGTAGTATTCAGTCAGGGGACATAAATCAGCCCCAGCATTTT
.	TRBV29-1	TRBJ1-3	.	CSVGGDPQSSGNTIYF	TGCAGCGTTGGGGGAGACCCACAGAGCTCTGGAAACACCATATATTTT
.	TRBV5-4	TRBJ1-2	few	CASSFREGPYGYTF	TGTGCCAGCAGCTTTCGAGAGGGCCCCTATGGCTACACCTTC
.	TRBV7-9	TRBJ2-2	.	CASSTDGGFSTGELFF	TGTGCCAGCAGCACCGACGGAGGGTTTAGCACCGGGGAGCTGTTTTTT
.	TRBV20-1	TRBJ2-7	.	CSARPTYEQYF	TGCAGTGCTAGACCCACCTACGAGCAGTACTTC
TRBD1	TRBV27	TRBJ1-1	.	CASRLDRGSTNTEAFF	TGTGCCAGCAGGTTGGACAGGGGCTCGACGAACACTGAAGCTTTCTTT
TRBD2	TRBV4-2	TRBJ2-3	.	CASSQNIAGVRTDTQYF	TGTGCCAGCAGCCAAAATATAGCGGGAGTGAGAACAGATACGCAGTATTTT
.	TRBV28	TRBJ1-1	.	CASSSNYRDTEAFF	TGTGCCAGCAGTTCAAATTACAGGGACACTGAAGCTTTCTTT
.	TRBV7-2	TRBJ2-2	.	CASSLRLAADTGELFF	TGTGCCAGCAGCTTAAGGCTAGCCGCGGACACCGGGGAGCTGTTTTTT
.	TRBV5-5	TRBJ1-4	.	CASSLEAGDEKLFF	TGTGCCAGCAGCTTGGAGGCAGGGGATGAAAAACTGTTTTTT
.	TRBV19	TRBJ1-4	.	CASSTQTTNEKLFF	TGTGCCAGTAGTACACAGACAACTAATGAAAAACTGTTTTTT
.	TRBV27	TRBJ1-3	few	CASSRDYSGNTIYF	TGTGCCAGCAGTCGCGATTACTCTGGAAACACCATATATTTT
TRBD1	TRBV28	TRBJ2-7	.	CASSGPGTGSSYEQYF	TGTGCCAGCAGCGGACCCGGGACAGGAAGCTCCTACGAGCAGTACTTC
.	TRBV9	TRBJ2-5	.	CASSSTGRYQETQYF	TGTGCCAGCAGCAGTACAGGACGGTACCAAGAGACCCAGTACTTC
.	TRBV6-5	TRBJ2-7	.	CASSYSNPGSYEQYF	TGTGCCAGCAGTTACTCGAATCCGGGGTCCTACGAGCAGTACTTC
.	TRBV6-5	TRBJ1-2	.	CASSPSGPPYGYTF	TGTGCCAGCAGCCCCTCAGGGCCCCCCTATGGCTACACCTTC
TRBD1	TRBV9	TRBJ2-1	.	CASSEGDRNNEQFF	TGTGCCAGCAGCGAGGGGGACAGGAACAATGAGCAGTTCTTC
TRBD1	TRBV9	TRBJ2-2	.	CASSSGQWNGELFF	TGTGCCAGCAGCTCGGGACAGTGGAATGGGGAGCTGTTTTTT
.	TRBV28	TRBJ1-2	once	CASSLVIRALVGYTF	TGTGCCAGCAGTTTGGTAATCAGGGCGTTGGTCGGCTACACCTTC
TRBD1	TRBV30	TRBJ1-4	.	CAWTGGDGEKLFF	TGTGCCTGGACAGGGGGCGATGGAGAAAAACTGTTTTTT
.	TRBV12-3/TRBV12-4	TRBJ1-1	.	CASSKMRATEAFF	TGTGCCAGCAGTAAGATGAGGGCTACTGAAGCTTTCTTT
.	TRBV6-5	TRBJ2-3	.	CASSIYRGPTQYF	TGTGCCAGCAGTATCTATAGGGGTCCTACGCAGTATTTT
TRBD2	TRBV6-5	TRBJ2-7	.	CASSYFRGVEQYF	TGTGCCAGCAGTTACTTCCGGGGGGTAGAGCAGTACTTC
.	TRBV5-1	TRBJ1-1	.	CASSLDGGLNTEAFF	TGCGCCAGCAGCTTGGACGGGGGATTGAACACTGAAGCTTTCTTT
.	TRBV7-9	TRBJ1-2	few	CASSLGPQGESYGYTF	TGTGCCAGCAGCTTAGGCCCACAGGGTGAAAGCTATGGCTACACCTTC
.	TRBV6-5	TRBJ2-5	.	CASSSPGLRAQYF	TGTGCCAGCAGCTCACCGGGGTTAAGGGCCCAGTACTTC
.	TRBV5-1	TRBJ2-3	.	CASSRGGPGTDTQYF	TGCGCCAGCAGCCGGGGAGGCCCTGGCACAGATACGCAGTATTTT
TRBD1	TRBV28	TRBJ2-7	.	CASSSPLGGTGRPYEQYF	TGTGCCAGCAGTTCCCCATTAGGTGGGACAGGGAGACCCTACGAGCAGTACTTC
TRBD1	TRBV18	TRBJ1-6	.	CASSPEDRGGSPLHF	TGTGCCAGCTCACCAGAGGACAGGGGGGGATCACCCCTCCACTTT
.	TRBV19	TRBJ1-4	.	CASSPKTSLNEKLFF	TGTGCCAGTAGTCCAAAGACATCCCTTAATGAAAAACTGTTTTTT
.	TRBV19	TRBJ2-7	.	CASAQTSGLIREQYF	TGTGCCAGCGCCCAAACTTCGGGACTCATACGTGAGCAGTACTTC